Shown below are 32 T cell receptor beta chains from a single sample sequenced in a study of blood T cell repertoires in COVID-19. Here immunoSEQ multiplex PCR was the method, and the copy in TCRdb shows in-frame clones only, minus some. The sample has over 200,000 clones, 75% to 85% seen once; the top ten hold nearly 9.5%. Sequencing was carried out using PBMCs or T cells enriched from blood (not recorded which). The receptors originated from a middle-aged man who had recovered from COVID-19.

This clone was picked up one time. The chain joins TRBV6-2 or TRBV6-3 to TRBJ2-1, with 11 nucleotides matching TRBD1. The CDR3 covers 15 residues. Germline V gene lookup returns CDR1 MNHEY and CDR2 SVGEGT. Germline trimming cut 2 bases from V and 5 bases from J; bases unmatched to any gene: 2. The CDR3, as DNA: TGTGCCAGCAGTTACCCGGGACAGGGGGACAATGAGCAGTTCTTC. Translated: CASSYPGQGDNEQFF.

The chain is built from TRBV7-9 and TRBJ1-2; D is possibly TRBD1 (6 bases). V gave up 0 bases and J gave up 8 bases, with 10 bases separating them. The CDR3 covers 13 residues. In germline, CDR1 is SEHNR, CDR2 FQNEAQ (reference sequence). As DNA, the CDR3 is TGTGCCAGCAGCTTAGCAGGGGGTAACGGCTACACCTTC. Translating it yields CASSLAGGNGYTF.

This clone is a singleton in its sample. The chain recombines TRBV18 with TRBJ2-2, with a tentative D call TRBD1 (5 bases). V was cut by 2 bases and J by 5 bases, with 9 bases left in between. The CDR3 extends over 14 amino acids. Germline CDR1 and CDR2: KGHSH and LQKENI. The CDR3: CASSPNAGTGELFF. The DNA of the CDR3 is TGTGCCAGCTCACCAAACGCAGGGACCGGGGAGCTGTTTTTT.

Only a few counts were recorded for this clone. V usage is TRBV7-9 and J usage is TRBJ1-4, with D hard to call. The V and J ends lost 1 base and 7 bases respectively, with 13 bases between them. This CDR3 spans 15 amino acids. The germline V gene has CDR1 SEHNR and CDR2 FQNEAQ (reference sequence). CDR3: CASSLGSGDSEKLFF. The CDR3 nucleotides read TGTGCCAGCAGCTTAGGTTCAGGTGATAGTGAAAAACTGTTTTTT.

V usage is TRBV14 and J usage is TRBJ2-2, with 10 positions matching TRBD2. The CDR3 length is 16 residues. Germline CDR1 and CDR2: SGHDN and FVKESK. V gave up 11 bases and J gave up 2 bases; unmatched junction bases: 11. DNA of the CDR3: TGTGCCTCCGCGTATGGACTAGCGGTTAACACCGGGGAGCTGTTTTTT. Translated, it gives CASAYGLAVNTGELFF.

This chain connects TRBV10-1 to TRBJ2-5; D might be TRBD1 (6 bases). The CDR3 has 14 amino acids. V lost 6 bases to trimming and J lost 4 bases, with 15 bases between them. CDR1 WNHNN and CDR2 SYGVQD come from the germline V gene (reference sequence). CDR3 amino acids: CASSDAGRGETQYF. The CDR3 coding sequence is TGCGCCAGCAGCGATGCGGGCAGGGGAGAGACCCAGTACTTC.

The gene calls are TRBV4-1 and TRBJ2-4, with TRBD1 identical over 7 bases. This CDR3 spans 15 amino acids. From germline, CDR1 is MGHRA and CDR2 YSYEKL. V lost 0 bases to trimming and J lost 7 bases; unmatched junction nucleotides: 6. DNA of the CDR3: TGCGCCAGCAGCCAAGATATAGGGACAGTCAACATTCAGTACTTC. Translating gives CASSQDIGTVNIQYF.

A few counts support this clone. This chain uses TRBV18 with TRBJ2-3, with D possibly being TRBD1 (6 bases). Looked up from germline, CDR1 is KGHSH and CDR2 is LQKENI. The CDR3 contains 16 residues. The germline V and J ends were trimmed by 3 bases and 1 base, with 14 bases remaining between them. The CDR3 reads CASSPNLQGRTDTQYF. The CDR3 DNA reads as TGTGCCAGCTCACCCAATCTACAGGGTCGCACAGATACGCAGTATTTT.

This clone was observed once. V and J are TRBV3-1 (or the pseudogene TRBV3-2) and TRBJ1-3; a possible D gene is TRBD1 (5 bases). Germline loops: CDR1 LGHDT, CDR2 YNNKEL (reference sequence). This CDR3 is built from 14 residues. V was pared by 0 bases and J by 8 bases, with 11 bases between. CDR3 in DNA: TGTGCCAGCAGCCAAGATGGGGGGAGGGACACCATATATTTT. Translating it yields CASSQDGGRDTIYF.

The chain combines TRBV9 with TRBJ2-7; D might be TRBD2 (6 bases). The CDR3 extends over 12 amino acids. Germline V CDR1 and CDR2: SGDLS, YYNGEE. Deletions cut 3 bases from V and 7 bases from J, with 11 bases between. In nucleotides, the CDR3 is TGTGCCAGCAGCGCCGGGGGAGGAGAGCAGTACTTC. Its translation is CASSAGGGEQYF.

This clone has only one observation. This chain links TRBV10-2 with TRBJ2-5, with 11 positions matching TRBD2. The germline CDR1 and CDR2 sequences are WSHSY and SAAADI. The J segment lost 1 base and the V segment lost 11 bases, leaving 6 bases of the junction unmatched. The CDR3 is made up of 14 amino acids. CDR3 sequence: CAALSGGAQETQYF. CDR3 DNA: TGCGCCGCCCTTAGCGGGGGGGCCCAAGAGACCCAGTACTTC.

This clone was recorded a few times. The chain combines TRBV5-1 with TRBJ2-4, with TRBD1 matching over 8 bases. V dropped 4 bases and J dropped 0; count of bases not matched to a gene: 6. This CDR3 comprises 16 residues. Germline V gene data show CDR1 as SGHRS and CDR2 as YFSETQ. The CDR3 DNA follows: TGCGCCAGCAGCCTTGGACAGGGTCAAGCCAAAAACATTCAGTACTTC. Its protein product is CASSLGQGQAKNIQYF.

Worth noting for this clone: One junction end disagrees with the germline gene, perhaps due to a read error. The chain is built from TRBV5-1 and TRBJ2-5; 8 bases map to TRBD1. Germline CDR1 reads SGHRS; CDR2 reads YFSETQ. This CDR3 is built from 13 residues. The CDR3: CASSLGQVETQYF. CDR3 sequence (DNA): TGCGCCAGCAGTTTGGGACAGGTGGAGACCCAGTACTTC.

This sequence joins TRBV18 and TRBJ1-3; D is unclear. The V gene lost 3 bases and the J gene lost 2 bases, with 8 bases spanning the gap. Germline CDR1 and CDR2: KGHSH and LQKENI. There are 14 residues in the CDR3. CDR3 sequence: CASSPRDTGNTIYF. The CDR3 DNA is TGTGCCAGCTCACCTCGGGATACTGGAAACACCATATATTTT.

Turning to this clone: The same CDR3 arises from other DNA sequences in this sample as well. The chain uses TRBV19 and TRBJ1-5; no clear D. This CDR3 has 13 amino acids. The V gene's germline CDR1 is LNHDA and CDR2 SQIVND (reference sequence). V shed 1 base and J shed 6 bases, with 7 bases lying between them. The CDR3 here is CASSIGRGQPQHF. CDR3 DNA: TGTGCCAGTAGTATAGGCCGCGGTCAGCCCCAGCATTTT.

CDR3 nucleotide sequence: TGTGCCAGCAGCTTATACGGGGGGGCAAAAGATACGCAGTATTTT. This encodes CASSLYGGAKDTQYF. The genes are TRBV7-9 and TRBJ2-3; TRBD2 matches at 8 bases. V gave up 2 bases and J gave up 5 bases; unmatched junction bases: 6. Looked up from germline, CDR1 is SEHNR and CDR2 is FQNEAQ (reference sequence). This CDR3 contains 15 residues.

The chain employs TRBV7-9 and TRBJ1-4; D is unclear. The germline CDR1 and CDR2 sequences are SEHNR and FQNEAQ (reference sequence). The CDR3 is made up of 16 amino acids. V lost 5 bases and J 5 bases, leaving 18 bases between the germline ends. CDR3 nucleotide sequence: TGTGCCAGCAGCCGAGCGGGGAGGGCCGGGAATGAAAAACTGTTTTTT. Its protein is CASSRAGRAGNEKLFF.

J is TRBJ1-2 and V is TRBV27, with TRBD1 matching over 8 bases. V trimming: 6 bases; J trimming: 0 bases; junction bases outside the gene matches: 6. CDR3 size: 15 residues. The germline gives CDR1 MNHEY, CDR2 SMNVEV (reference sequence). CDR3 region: CASRATGVSNYGYTF. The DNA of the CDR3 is TGTGCCAGCAGGGCGACAGGGGTTTCTAACTATGGCTACACCTTC.

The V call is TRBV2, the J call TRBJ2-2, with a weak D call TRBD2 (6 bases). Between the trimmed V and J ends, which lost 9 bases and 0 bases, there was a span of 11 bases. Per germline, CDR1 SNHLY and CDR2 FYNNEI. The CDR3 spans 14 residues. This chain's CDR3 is CARGGLANTGELFF. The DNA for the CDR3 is TGTGCCAGGGGGGGTCTGGCGAACACCGGGGAGCTGTTTTTT. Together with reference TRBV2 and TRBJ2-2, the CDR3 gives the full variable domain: EPEVTQTPSHQVTQMGQEVILRCVPISNHLYFYWYRQILGQKVEFLVSFYNNEISEKSEIFDDQFSVERPDGSNFTLKIRSTKLEDSAMYFCARGGLANTGELFFGEGSRLTVL.

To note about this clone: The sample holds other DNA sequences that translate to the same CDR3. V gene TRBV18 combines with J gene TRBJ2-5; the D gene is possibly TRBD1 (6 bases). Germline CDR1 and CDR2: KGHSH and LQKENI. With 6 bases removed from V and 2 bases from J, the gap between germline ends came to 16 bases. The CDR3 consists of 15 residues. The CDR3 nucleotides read TGTGCCAGCTCTCCGTTGGGGGCTCGACAAGAGACCCAGTACTTC. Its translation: CASSPLGARQETQYF.

CDR3: CASSSLGASTDTQYF. DNA for the CDR3: TGTGCCAGCAGCTCCCTTGGGGCTAGCACAGATACGCAGTATTTT. V and J are TRBV11-2 and TRBJ2-3; D possibly corresponds to TRBD1 (5 bases). Germline V gene data show CDR1 as SGHAT and CDR2 as FQNNGV. This CDR3 is built from 15 residues. The V end lost 4 bases, the J end lost 0 bases, and 11 bases lay between the germline ends.

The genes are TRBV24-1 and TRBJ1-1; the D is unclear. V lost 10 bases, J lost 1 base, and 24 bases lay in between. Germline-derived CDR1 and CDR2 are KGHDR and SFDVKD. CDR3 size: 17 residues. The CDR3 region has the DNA TGTGCCACAGAGATTTTAGAGCCCCACTCCTGGAACACTGAAGCTTTCTTT. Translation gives CATEILEPHSWNTEAFF.

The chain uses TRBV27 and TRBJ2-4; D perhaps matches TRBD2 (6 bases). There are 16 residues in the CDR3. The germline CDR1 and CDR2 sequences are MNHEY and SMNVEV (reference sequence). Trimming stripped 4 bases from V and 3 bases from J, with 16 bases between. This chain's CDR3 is CASSSAGISGKNIQYF. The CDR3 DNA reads TGTGCCAGCAGTTCCGCGGGAATTTCGGGCAAAAACATTCAGTACTTC.

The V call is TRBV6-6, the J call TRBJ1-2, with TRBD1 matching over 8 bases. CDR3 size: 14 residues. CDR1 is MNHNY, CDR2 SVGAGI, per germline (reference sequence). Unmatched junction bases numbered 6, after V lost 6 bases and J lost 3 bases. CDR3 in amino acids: CASSLPGGDYGYTF. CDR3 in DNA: TGTGCCAGCAGCCTCCCAGGGGGCGACTATGGCTACACCTTC.

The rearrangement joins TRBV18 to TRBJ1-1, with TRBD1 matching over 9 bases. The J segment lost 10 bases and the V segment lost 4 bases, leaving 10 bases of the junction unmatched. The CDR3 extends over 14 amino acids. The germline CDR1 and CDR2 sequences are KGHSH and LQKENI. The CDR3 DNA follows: TGTGCCAGCTCACGGACAGGGGATGGGGCTGGAGCTTTCTTT. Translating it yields CASSRTGDGAGAFF.

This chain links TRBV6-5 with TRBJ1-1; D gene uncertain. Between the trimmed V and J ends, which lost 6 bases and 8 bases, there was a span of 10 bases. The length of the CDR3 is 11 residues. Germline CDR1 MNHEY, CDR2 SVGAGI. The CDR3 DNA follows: TGTGCCAGCAGGCGTGGAGGAGAAGCTTTCTTT. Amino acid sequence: CASRRGGEAFF.

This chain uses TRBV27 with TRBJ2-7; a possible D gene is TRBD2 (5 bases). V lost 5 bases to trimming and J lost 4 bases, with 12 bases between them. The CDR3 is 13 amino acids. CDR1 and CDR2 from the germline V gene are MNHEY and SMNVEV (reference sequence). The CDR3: CASSVRERYEQYF. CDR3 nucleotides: TGTGCCAGCAGTGTACGGGAAAGGTACGAGCAGTACTTC.

CDR3: CASSQEGTGGLGLFF. The CDR3, as DNA: TGTGCCAGCAGCCAAGAGGGGACAGGGGGTTTGGGACTGTTTTTT. The chain uses TRBV4-2 and TRBJ1-4; 11 nucleotides align to TRBD1. Per the germline V gene, CDR1 is LGHNA and CDR2 is YNFKEQ. The J segment lost 13 bases and the V segment lost 0 bases, leaving 7 bases of the junction unmatched. The CDR3 consists of 15 residues.

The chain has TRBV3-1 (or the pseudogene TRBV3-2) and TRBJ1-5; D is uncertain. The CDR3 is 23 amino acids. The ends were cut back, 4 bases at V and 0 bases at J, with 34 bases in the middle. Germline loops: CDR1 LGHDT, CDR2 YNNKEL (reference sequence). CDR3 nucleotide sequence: TGTGCCAGCAGCCGAGACGAAACTGAGGGCAGGCAACCTCGGTGGGCTAGCAATCAGCCCCAGCATTTT. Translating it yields CASSRDETEGRQPRWASNQPQHF.

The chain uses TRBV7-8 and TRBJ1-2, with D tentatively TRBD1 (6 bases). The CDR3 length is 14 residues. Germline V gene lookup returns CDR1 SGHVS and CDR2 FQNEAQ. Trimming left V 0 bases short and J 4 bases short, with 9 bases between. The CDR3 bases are TGTGCCAGCAGCTTAGCGGCGGGGGCCTATGGCTACACCTTC. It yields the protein CASSLAAGAYGYTF.

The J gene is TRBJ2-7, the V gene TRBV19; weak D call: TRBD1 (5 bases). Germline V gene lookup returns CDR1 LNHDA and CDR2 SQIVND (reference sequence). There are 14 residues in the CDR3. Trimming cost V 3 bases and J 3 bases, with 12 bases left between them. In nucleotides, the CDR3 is TGTGCCAGTAGTATCAAAGGGGTTATCTACGAGCAGTACTTC. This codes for CASSIKGVIYEQYF.

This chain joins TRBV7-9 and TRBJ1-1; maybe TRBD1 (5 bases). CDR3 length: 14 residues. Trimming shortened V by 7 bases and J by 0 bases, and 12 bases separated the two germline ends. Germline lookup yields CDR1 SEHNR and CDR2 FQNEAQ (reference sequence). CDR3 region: CASTDRQMNTEAFF. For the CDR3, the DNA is TGTGCCAGCACCGATCGACAGATGAACACTGAAGCTTTCTTT.